Described below is a single T cell receptor (beta chain) sequence and its context. The antigen remains undetermined. Possible read error: a much larger clone is one base away. The donors were healthy female monozygous twins, three pairs in total. Per germline, CDR1 MNHNS and CDR2 SASEGT. This CDR3 has 13 residues. The V and J ends lost 10 bases and 7 bases, in that order; junction bases with no gene match: 8. The source of the sample is a study of identical twins' blood T cells. Whole-study findings and limits: Top TCRbeta clonotypes were shared more with twin than unrelated donors. Shared CDR3 clonotype counts between two donors mainly tracked the product of their cloneset sizes, twins included.

From the 5' RACE reads, TCRdb called clonotypes with MiXCR, one entry per CDR3 protein. The profile covers roughly 380,000 distinct CDR3 sequences, with about 28% appearing a single time and 5.5% to 7% taken by the ten largest. The rearrangement joins TRBV6-1 to TRBJ1-3; TRBD1 matches at 9 bases. The sequenced material came from PBMCs. This TCR came from a woman aged 18 to 49 in good health. The chain's CDR3 is CANTWTGENTIYF. CDR3 DNA sequence: TGTGCCAACACCTGGACAGGGGAGAACACCATATATTTT.